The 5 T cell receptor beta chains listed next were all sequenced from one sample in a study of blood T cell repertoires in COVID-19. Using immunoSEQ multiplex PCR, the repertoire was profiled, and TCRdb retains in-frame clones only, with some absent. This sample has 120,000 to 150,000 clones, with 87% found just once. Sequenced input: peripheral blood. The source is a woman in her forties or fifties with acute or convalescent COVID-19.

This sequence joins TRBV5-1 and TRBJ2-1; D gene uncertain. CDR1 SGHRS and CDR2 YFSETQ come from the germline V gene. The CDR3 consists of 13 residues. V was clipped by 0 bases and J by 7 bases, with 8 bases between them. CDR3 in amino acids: CASSLAAGNEQFF. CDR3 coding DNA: TGCGCCAGCAGCTTGGCCGCCGGGAATGAGCAGTTCTTC.

The chain's CDR3 is CASSLGTGGDNEQFF. DNA for the CDR3: TGCGCCAGCAGTCTAGGGACTGGAGGAGACAATGAGCAGTTCTTC. The chain carries TRBV5-1 and TRBJ2-1; tentative D call: TRBD2 (6 bases). Germline CDR1 reads SGHRS; CDR2 reads YFSETQ. The CDR3 sequence is 15 residues long. Trimming removed 5 bases from V and 5 bases from J, with 17 bases in between.

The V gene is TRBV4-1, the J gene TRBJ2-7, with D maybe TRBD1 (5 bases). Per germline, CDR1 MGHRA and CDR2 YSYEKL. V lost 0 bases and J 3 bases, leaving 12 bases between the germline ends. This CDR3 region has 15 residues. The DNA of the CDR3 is TGCGCCAGCAGCCAAGAATCCAGGGTGATCTACGAGCAGTACTTC. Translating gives CASSQESRVIYEQYF.

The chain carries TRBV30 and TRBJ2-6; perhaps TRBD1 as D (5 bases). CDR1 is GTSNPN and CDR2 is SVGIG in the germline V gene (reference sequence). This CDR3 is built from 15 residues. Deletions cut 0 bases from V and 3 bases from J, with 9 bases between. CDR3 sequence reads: CAWSVRGVGANVLTF. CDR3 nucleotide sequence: TGTGCCTGGAGTGTAAGGGGTGTTGGGGCCAACGTCCTGACTTTC.

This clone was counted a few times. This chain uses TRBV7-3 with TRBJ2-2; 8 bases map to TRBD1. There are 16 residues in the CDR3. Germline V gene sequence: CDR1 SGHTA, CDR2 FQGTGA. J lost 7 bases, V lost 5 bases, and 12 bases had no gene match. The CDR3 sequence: CASSRTGLGLSGELFF. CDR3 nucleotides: TGTGCCAGCAGCCGGACAGGGTTAGGACTCAGCGGGGAGCTGTTTTTT.